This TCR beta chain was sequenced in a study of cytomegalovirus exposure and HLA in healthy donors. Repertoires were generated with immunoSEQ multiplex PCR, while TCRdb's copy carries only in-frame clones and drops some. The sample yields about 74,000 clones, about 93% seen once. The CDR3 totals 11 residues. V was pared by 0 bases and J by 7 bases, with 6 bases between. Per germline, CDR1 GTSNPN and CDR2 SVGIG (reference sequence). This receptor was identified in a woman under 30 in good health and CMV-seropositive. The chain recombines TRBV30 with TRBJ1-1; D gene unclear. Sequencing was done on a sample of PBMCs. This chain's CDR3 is CAWSVRGEAFF. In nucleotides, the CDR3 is TGTGCCTGGAGTGTACGGGGTGAAGCTTTCTTT.